The 17 T cell receptor beta chains presented below share a single source sample, sequenced in a study of OX40 agonist ivuxolimab in advanced cancers. Clones were sequenced by immunoSEQ multiplex PCR, and TCRdb holds only the in-frame ones, with some missing. There are more than 85,000 clones in the sample; under 95% occur only once, and around 1.5% lies in the top ten. The specimen comprised CD4+ or CD8+ T cells sorted from blood, sampled in a trial of the OX40 agonist ivuxolimab. The receptors stem from an adult with an advanced solid tumor such as melanoma, head and neck, liver or kidney cancer.

The V call is TRBV7-8, the J call TRBJ1-2; no clear D gene. CDR1 and CDR2 (germline): SGHVS, FQNEAQ. The V and J ends lost 5 bases and 1 base respectively, with 11 bases between them. The CDR3 has 14 amino acids. CDR3 sequence: CASSPNVVNYGYTF. DNA of the CDR3: TGTGCCAGCAGCCCAAACGTGGTTAACTATGGCTACACCTTC.

This chain links TRBV27 with TRBJ1-2, with 8 nucleotides matching TRBD1. The CDR3 has 14 amino acids. V shed 6 bases, J shed 7 bases, and the junction held 10 bases outside the gene matches. Germline CDR1 reads MNHEY; CDR2 reads SMNVEV (reference sequence). This CDR3 is CASSTQGETAGYTF. The CDR3 bases are TGTGCCAGCAGCACACAGGGGGAAACGGCTGGCTACACCTTC.

The chain joins TRBV10-3 to TRBJ2-7, with TRBD1 matching over 7 bases. CDR1 is ENHRY, CDR2 SYGVKD, per germline. The length of the CDR3 is 15 residues. V trimming: 2 bases; J trimming: 3 bases; junction bases outside the gene matches: 7. CDR3 residues: CAISEQNRGIYEQYF. Written as DNA, the CDR3 is TGTGCCATCAGTGAGCAAAACAGGGGAATCTACGAGCAGTACTTC.

This clone was counted between two and nine times. The chain uses TRBV4-1 and TRBJ2-2, with D unresolved. The CDR3 sequence is 15 residues long. Germline V CDR1 and CDR2: MGHRA, YSYEKL. The V end was cut by 0 bases, the J end by 3 bases, with 8 bases between. CDR3 loop: CASSQDRWDTGELFF. DNA for the CDR3: TGCGCCAGCAGCCAAGATCGTTGGGACACCGGGGAGCTGTTTTTT.

The chain is built from TRBV2 and TRBJ2-2, with D tentatively TRBD1 (6 bases). CDR3 length: 14 amino acids. Germline V gene lookup returns CDR1 SNHLY and CDR2 FYNNEI. V was cut by 6 bases and J by 5 bases, with 13 bases left in between. CDR3 sequence reads: CASRGAGVTGELFF. In nucleotides, the CDR3 is TGTGCCAGCAGGGGGGCAGGGGTTACCGGGGAGCTGTTTTTT.

There are a few counts of this clone. This sequence joins TRBV30 and TRBJ1-4; possibly TRBD1 for D (5 bases). CDR1 GTSNPN and CDR2 SVGIG come from the germline V gene (reference sequence). This CDR3 has 11 amino acids. V was cut by 3 bases and J by 8 bases, with 7 bases left in between. This chain's CDR3 is CAWSQGEKLFF. For the CDR3, the DNA is TGTGCCTGGAGCCAGGGCGAAAAACTGTTTTTT.

The chain links TRBV12-1 to TRBJ2-3. TRBV12-1 is deemed a pseudogene. CDR3 size: 12 residues. In DNA form, the CDR3 reads TGTGCCAGTCCCATATATATGGGTACGCAGTATTTT. As protein: CASPIYMGTQYF.

The chain is built from TRBV2 and TRBJ2-7; TRBD1 matches 9 bases. The germline V gene has CDR1 SNHLY and CDR2 FYNNEI. This CDR3 comprises 15 residues. Losses at the gene ends were 6 bases for V and 7 bases for J; bases not matched to a gene: 13. The CDR3 spells CASRTPTGGKGEQYF. The CDR3 nucleotides read TGTGCCAGCAGGACCCCCACAGGGGGCAAAGGAGAGCAGTACTTC. The full variable domain, its missing parts supplied by reference TRBV2 and TRBJ2-7, is EPEVTQTPSHQVTQMGQEVILRCVPISNHLYFYWYRQILGQKVEFLVSFYNNEISEKSEIFDDQFSVERPDGSNFTLKIRSTKLEDSAMYFCASRTPTGGKGEQYFGPGTRLTVT.

This chain joins TRBV9 and TRBJ1-2, with D tentatively TRBD1 (5 bases). The CDR3 spans 14 residues. V was clipped by 0 bases and J by 7 bases, with 13 bases between them. Germline CDR1 reads SGDLS; CDR2 reads YYNGEE. The CDR3 region has the DNA TGTGCCAGCAGCGTAGGCCCGGGGCAGGGTGGCTACACCTTC. The encoded protein is CASSVGPGQGGYTF.

The chain recombines TRBV6-6 with TRBJ2-2, with 8 bases aligning to TRBD2. CDR1 is MNHNY and CDR2 is SVGAGI in the germline V gene (reference sequence). V shed 6 bases and J 6 bases; nucleotides not matched to a gene: 12. There are 16 residues in the CDR3. This CDR3 is CASRNLAGGVSGELFF. CDR3 coding DNA: TGTGCCAGCAGGAATCTTGCGGGGGGCGTGTCCGGGGAGCTGTTTTTT.

The V and J genes are TRBV5-1 and TRBJ2-5; D is perhaps TRBD2 (6 bases). Germline V lookup: CDR1 SGHRS, CDR2 YFSETQ. The CDR3 is made up of 14 amino acids. The V end was cut by 3 bases, the J end by 2 bases, with 11 bases between. The CDR3 coding sequence is TGCGCCAGCAGCTCCGGGGCGGGGCAAGAGACCCAGTACTTC. Protein: CASSSGAGQETQYF.

In its sample, this clone was seen a few times. The chain employs TRBV30 and TRBJ1-5; 7 nucleotides match TRBD1. Germline CDR1 GTSNPN, CDR2 SVGIG (reference sequence). CDR3 length: 13 amino acids. V shed 1 base and J 7 bases; nucleotides not matched to a gene: 4. This chain's CDR3 is CAWSGGGRQPQHF. The DNA of the CDR3 is TGTGCCTGGAGTGGAGGGGGCAGGCAGCCCCAGCATTTT.

The chain joins TRBV18 to TRBJ1-1, with 7 positions matching TRBD1. V lost 0 bases and J lost 0; bases outside the gene matches: 10. The CDR3 sequence is 18 residues long. Germline lookup yields CDR1 KGHSH and CDR2 LQKENI. The CDR3 loop is CASSPPGRGLKMNTEAFF. The CDR3, as DNA: TGTGCCAGCTCACCACCGGGGAGGGGGCTCAAGATGAACACTGAAGCTTTCTTT.

The chain has TRBV2 and TRBJ2-1, with 7 nucleotides matching TRBD2. The CDR3 runs 15 residues. V lost 4 bases, J lost 1 base, and 4 bases stayed unmatched. CDR1 and CDR2 (germline): SNHLY, FYNNEI. CDR3 in amino acids: CASSASGSSYNEQFF. DNA for the CDR3: TGTGCCAGCAGTGCTAGCGGATCGTCCTACAATGAGCAGTTCTTC.

The V gene is TRBV6-5, the J gene TRBJ2-2; no clear D. The germline V and J ends were trimmed by 8 bases and 0 bases, with 7 bases remaining between them. The CDR3 sequence is 13 residues long. Germline V lookup: CDR1 MNHEY, CDR2 SVGAGI. This CDR3 reads CASDGANTGELFF. CDR3 sequence (DNA): TGTGCCAGCGACGGAGCGAACACCGGGGAGCTGTTTTTT.

The J gene is TRBJ2-7, the V gene TRBV5-8, with TRBD2 matching 9 bases. Unmatched junction bases numbered 16, after V lost 1 base and J lost 5 bases. CDR3 length equals 18 residues. CDR1 is SGHTS, CDR2 YDEGEE, per germline. The CDR3 loop reads CASSLLLLYGGRVNEQYF. The CDR3 nucleotides are TGTGCCAGCAGCTTGCTCCTTCTTTATGGCGGGAGGGTCAACGAGCAGTACTTC.

Only a few counts were recorded for this clone. The chain is built from TRBV7-9 and TRBJ2-2; no clear D gene. Looked up from germline, CDR1 is SEHNR and CDR2 is FQNEAQ (reference sequence). Trimming removed 5 bases from V and 6 bases from J, with 16 bases in between. The CDR3 extends over 15 amino acids. The CDR3 region has the DNA TGTGCCAGCAGCGCCTCCTTGGTTGTTTCCGGGGAGCTGTTTTTT. This sequence encodes CASSASLVVSGELFF.